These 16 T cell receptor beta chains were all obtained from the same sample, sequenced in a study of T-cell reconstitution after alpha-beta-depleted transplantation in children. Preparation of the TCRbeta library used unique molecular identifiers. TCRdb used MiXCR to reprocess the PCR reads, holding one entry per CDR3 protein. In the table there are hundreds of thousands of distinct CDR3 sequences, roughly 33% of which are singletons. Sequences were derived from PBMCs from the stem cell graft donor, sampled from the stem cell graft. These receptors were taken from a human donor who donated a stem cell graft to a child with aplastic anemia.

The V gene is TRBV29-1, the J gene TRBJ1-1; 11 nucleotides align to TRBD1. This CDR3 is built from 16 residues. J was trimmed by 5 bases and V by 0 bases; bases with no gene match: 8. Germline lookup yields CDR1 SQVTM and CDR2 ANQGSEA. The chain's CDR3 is CSVEEGGTGGTTEAFF. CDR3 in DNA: TGCAGCGTTGAAGAAGGGGGGACAGGGGGAACGACTGAAGCTTTCTTT. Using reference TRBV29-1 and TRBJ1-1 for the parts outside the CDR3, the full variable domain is SAVISQKPSRDICQRGTSLTIQCQVDSQVTMMFWYRQQPGQSLTLIATANQGSEATYESGFVIDKFPISRPNLTFSTLTVSNMSPEDSSIYLCSVEEGGTGGTTEAFFGQGTRLTVV.

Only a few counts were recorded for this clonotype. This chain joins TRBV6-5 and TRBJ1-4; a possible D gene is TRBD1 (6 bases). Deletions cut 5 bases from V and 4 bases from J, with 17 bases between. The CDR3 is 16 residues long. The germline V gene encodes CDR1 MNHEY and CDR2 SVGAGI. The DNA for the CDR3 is TGTGCCAGCAGTCCCGTGGCCTGGGGGCGTAATGAAAAACTGTTTTTT. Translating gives CASSPVAWGRNEKLFF.

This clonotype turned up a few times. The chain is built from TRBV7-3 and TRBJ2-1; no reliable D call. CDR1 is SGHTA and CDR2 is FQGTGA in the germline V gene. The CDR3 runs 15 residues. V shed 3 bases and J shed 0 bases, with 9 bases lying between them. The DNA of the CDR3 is TGTGCCAGCAGCTTCAGACATAGCTCCTACAATGAGCAGTTCTTC. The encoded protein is CASSFRHSSYNEQFF.

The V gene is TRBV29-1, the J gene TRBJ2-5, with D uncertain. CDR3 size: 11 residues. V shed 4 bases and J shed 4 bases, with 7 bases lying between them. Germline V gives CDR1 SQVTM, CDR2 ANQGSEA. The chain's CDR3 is CSVVPTETQYF. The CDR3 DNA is TGCAGCGTTGTCCCAACAGAGACCCAGTACTTC.

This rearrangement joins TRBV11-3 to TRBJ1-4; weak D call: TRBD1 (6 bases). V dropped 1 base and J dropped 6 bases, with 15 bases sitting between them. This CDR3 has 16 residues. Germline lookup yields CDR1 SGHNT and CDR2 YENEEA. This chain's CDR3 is CASSLALGGGHEKLFF. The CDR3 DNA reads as TGTGCCAGCAGCTTAGCCCTCGGGGGGGGGCATGAAAAACTGTTTTTT.

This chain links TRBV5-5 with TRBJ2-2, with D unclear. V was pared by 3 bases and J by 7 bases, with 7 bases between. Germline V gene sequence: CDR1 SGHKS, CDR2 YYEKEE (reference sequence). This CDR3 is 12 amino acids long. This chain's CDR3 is CASSSENGELFF. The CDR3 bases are TGTGCCAGCAGCTCAGAGAACGGGGAGCTGTTTTTT.

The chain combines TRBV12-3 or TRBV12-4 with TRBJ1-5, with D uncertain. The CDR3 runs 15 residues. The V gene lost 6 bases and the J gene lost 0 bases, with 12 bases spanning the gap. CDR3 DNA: TGTGCCAGCAGCCCTGGGGTGCTTAGCAATCAGCCCCAGCATTTT. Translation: CASSPGVLSNQPQHF.

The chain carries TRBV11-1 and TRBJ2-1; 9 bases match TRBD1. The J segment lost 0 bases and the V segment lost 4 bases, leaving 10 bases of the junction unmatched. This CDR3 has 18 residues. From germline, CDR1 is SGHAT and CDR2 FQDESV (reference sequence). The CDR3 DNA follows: TGTGCCAGCAGCTCCCCGCCGGACAGGGGTAGCTCCTACAATGAGCAGTTCTTC. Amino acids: CASSSPPDRGSSYNEQFF.

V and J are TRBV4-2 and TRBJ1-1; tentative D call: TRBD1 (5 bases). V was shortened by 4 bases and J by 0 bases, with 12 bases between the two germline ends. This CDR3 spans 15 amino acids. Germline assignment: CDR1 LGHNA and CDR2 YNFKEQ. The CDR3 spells CASSPLGDLNTEAFF. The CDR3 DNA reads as TGTGCCAGCAGCCCCTTGGGGGATTTGAACACTGAAGCTTTCTTT.

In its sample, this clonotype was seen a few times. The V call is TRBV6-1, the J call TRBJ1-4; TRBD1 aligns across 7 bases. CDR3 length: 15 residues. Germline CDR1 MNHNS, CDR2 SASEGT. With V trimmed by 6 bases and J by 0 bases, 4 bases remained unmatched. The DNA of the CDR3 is TGTGCCAGCAGACGACAGGGTACAACTAATGAAAAACTGTTTTTT. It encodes CASRRQGTTNEKLFF.

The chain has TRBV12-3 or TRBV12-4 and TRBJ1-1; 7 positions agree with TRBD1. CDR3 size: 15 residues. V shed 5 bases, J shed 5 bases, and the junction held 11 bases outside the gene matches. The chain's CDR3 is CASSPGQRLLTEAFF. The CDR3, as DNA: TGTGCCAGCAGTCCGGGACAGAGGTTGTTAACTGAAGCTTTCTTT.

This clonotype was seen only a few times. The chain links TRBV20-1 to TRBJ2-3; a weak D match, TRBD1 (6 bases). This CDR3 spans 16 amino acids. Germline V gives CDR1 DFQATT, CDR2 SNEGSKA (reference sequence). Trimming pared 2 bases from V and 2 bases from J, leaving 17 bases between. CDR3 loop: CSARSSQDRYTDTQYF. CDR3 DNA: TGCAGTGCTAGATCCTCCCAGGACAGATACACAGATACGCAGTATTTT.

The CDR3: CSVWREASYEQYF. The CDR3 DNA reads as TGCAGCGTTTGGCGGGAGGCCTCCTACGAGCAGTACTTC. The V call is TRBV29-1, the J call TRBJ2-7; 8 bases line up with TRBD2. This CDR3 spans 13 amino acids. Per germline, CDR1 SQVTM and CDR2 ANQGSEA. With 5 bases clipped from V and 0 bases from J, the junction kept 3 bases outside the gene matches.

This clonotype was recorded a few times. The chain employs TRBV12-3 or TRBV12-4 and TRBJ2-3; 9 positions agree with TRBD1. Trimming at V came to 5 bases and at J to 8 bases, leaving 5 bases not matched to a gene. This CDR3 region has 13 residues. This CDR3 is CASSPQGAGTQYF. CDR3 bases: TGTGCCAGCAGTCCACAGGGGGCAGGTACGCAGTATTTT.

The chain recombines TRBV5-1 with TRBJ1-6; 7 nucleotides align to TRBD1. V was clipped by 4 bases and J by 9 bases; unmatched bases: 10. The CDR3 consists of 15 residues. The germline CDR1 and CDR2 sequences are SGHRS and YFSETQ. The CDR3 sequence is CASSPGQERVSPLHF. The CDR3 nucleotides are TGCGCCAGCAGCCCCGGACAGGAGAGGGTTTCACCCCTCCACTTT.

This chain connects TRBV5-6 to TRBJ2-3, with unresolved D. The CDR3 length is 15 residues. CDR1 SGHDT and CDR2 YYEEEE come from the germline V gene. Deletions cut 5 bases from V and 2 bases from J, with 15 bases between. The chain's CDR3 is CASSLVLPSTDTQYF. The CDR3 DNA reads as TGTGCCAGCAGTTTAGTACTCCCCTCCACAGATACGCAGTATTTT.